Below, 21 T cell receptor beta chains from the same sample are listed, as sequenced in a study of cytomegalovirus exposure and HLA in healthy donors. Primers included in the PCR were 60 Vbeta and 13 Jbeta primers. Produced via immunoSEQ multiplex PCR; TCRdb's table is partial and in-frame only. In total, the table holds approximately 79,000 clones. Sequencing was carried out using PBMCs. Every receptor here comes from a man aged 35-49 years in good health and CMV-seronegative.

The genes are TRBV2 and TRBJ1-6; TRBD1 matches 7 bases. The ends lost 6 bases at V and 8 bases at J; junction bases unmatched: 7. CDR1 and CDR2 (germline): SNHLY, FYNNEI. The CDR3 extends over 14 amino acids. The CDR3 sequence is CASSELGTDSPLHF. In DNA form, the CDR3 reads TGTGCCAGCAGCGAGTTAGGGACAGATTCACCCCTCCACTTT.

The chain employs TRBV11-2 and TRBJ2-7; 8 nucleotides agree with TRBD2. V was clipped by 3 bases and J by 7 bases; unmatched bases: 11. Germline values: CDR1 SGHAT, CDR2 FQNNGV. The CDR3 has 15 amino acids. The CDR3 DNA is TGTGCCAGCAGCTTGGGCCCCAGCGGGGGCTATGAGCAGTACTTC. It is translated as CASSLGPSGGYEQYF.

This CDR3 reads CAISETHLNTEAFF. Here the CDR3 DNA reads TGTGCCATCAGTGAGACTCACTTGAACACTGAAGCTTTCTTT. This chain connects TRBV10-3 to TRBJ1-1; D not certain. Germline V CDR1 and CDR2: ENHRY, SYGVKD. With 2 bases removed from V and 0 bases from J, the gap between germline ends came to 7 bases. This CDR3 has 14 residues.

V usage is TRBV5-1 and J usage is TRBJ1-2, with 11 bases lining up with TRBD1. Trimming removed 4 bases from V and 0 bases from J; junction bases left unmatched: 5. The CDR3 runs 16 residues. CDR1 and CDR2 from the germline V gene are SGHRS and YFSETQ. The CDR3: CASSRDRGRTNYGYTF. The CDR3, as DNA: TGCGCCAGCAGCCGGGACAGGGGGAGGACTAACTATGGCTACACCTTC. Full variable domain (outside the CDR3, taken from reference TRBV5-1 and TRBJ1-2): KAGVTQTPRYLIKTRGQQVTLSCSPISGHRSVSWYQQTPGQGLQFLFEYFSETQRNKGNFPGRFSGRQFSNSRSEMNVSTLELGDSALYLCASSRDRGRTNYGYTFGSGTRLTVV.

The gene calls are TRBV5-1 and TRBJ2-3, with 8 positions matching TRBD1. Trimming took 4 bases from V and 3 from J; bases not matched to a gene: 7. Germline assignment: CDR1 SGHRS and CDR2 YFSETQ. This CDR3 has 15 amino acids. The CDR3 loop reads CASSSGQGMTDTQYF. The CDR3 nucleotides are TGCGCCAGCAGCAGCGGACAGGGTATGACAGATACGCAGTATTTT.

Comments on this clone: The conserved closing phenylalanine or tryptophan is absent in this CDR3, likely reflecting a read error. CDR3 in DNA: TGTGCCAGTAGTACTCGGGTCCGCGGCGAGCAGTACTCC. As protein: CASSTRVRGEQYS. The rearrangement uses TRBV19 and TRBJ2-7; D remains unclear. CDR1 and CDR2 (germline): LNHDA, SQIVND (reference sequence). This CDR3 region has 13 residues. V was pared by 4 bases and J by 6 bases, with 13 bases between.

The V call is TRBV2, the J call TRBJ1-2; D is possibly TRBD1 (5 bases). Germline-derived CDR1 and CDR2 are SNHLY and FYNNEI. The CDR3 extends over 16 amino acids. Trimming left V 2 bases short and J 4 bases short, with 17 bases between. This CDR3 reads CASSEPGHEPRYGYTF. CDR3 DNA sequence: TGTGCCAGCAGTGAACCTGGACACGAACCCCGCTATGGCTACACCTTC.

The CDR3 bases are TGCGCCAGCAGCGGGGGGACAGGCCAAGAGACCCAGTACTTC. Translated, it gives CASSGGTGQETQYF. The chain recombines TRBV5-1 with TRBJ2-5, with 8 positions matching TRBD1. CDR3 length: 14 residues. J was trimmed by 1 base and V by 4 bases; bases with no gene match: 3. Germline assignment: CDR1 SGHRS and CDR2 YFSETQ.

CDR3 sequence: CASLDRGQNEQYF. CDR3 bases: TGTGCCAGCCTGGACAGGGGTCAAAACGAGCAGTACTTC. This rearrangement joins TRBV7-2 to TRBJ2-7; TRBD1 matches 9 bases. Germline-derived CDR1 and CDR2 are SGHTA and FQGNSA. With V trimmed by 8 bases and J by 5 bases, 7 bases remained unmatched. This CDR3 region has 13 residues.

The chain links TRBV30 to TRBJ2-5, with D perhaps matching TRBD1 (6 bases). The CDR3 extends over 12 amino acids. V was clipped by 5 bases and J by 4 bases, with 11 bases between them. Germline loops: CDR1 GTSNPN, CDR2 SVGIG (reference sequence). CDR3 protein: CAWGGTLETQYF. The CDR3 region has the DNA TGTGCCTGGGGGGGCACTTTAGAGACCCAGTACTTC.

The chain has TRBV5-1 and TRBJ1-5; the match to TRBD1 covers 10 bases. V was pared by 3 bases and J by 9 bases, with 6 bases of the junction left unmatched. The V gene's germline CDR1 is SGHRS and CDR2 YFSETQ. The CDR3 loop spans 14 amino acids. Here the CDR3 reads CASSSGTGEPPQHF. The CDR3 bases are TGCGCCAGCAGCTCCGGGACAGGGGAGCCGCCCCAGCATTTT.

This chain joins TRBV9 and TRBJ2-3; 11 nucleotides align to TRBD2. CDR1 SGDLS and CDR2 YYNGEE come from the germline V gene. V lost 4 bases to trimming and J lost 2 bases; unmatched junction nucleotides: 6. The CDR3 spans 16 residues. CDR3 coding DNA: TGTGCCAGCAGCCTTAGCGGGGGGGCCGACACAGATACGCAGTATTTT. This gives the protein CASSLSGGADTDTQYF.

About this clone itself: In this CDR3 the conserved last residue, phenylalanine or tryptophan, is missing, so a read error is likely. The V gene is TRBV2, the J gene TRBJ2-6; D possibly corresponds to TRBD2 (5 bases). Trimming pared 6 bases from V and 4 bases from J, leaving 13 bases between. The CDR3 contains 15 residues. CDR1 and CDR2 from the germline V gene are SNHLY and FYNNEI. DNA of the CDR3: TGTGCCAGCAGAGACCGGGGAGTGGGGGCCAACGTCCTGACTTCC. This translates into CASRDRGVGANVLTS.

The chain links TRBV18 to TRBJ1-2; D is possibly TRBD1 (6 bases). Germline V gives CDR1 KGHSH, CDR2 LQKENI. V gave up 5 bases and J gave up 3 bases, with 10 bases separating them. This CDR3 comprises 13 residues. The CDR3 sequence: CASSAGADYGYTF. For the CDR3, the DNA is TGTGCCAGCTCAGCAGGGGCGGACTATGGCTACACCTTC.

The CDR3 nucleotides are TGCAGCGGGAGCGGGGGGGTTGGACTGGGTGAGCAGTTCTTC. Amino acids: CSGSGGVGLGEQFF. J is TRBJ2-1 and V is TRBV29-1; 10 nucleotides match TRBD2. V was clipped by 7 bases and J by 9 bases; unmatched bases: 12. Per germline, CDR1 SQVTM and CDR2 ANQGSEA. This CDR3 has 14 residues.

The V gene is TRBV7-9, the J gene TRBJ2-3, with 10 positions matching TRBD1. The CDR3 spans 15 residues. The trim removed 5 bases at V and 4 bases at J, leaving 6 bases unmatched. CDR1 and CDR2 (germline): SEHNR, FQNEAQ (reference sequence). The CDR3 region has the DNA TGTGCCAGCAGCGAGACAGGGGGCGCGGCAGATACGCAGTATTTT. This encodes CASSETGGAADTQYF. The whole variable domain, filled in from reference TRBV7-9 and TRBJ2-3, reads DTGVSQNPRHKITKRGQNVTFRCDPISEHNRLYWYRQTLGQGPEFLTYFQNEAQLEKSRLLSDRFSAERPKGSFSTLEIQRTEQGDSAMYLCASSETGGAADTQYFGPGTRLTVL.

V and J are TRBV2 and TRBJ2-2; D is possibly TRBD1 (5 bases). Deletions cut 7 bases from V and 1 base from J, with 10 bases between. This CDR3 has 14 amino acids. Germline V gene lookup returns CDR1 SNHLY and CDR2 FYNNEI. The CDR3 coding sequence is TGTGCCAGCACCACAGGCAGGAACACCGGGGAGCTGTTTTTT. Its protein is CASTTGRNTGELFF.

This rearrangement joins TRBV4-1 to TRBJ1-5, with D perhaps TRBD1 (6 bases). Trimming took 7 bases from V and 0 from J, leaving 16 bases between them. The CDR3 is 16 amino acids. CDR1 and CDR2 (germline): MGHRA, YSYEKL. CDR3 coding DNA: TGCGCCAGCAAACCTCAGACAGGTTATAGCAATCAGCCCCAGCATTTT. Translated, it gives CASKPQTGYSNQPQHF.

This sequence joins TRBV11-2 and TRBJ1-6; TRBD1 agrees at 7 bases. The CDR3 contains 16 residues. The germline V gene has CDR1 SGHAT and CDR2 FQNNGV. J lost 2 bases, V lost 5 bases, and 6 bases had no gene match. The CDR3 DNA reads TGTGCCAGCAGCCCGAGGGGGCAGGCCTATAATTCACCCCTCCACTTT. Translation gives CASSPRGQAYNSPLHF.

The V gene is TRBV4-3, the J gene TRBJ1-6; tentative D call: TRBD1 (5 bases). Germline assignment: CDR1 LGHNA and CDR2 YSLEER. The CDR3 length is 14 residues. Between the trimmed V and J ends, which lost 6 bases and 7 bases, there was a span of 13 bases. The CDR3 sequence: CASSPRKGNSPLHF. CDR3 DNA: TGCGCCAGCAGTCCAAGGAAGGGGAATTCACCCCTCCACTTT.

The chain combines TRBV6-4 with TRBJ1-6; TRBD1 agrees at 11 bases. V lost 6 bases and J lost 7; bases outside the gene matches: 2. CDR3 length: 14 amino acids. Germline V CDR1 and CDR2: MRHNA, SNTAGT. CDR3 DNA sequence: TGTGCCAGCAGCCGGGACAGGGGGAATTCACCCCTCCACTTT. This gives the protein CASSRDRGNSPLHF.